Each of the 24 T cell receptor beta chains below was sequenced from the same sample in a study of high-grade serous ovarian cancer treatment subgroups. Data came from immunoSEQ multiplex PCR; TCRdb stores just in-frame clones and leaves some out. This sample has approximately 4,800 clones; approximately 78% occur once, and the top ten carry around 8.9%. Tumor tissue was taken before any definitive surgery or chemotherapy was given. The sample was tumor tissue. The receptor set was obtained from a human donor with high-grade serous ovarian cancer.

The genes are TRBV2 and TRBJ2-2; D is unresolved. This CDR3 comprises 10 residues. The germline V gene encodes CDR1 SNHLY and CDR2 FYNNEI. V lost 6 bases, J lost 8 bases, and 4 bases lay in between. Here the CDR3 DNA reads TGTGCCAGCAGGGAGGGGGAGCTGTTTTTT. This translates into CASREGELFF. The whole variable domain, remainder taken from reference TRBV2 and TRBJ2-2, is EPEVTQTPSHQVTQMGQEVILRCVPISNHLYFYWYRQILGQKVEFLVSFYNNEISEKSEIFDDQFSVERPDGSNFTLKIRSTKLEDSAMYFCASREGELFFGEGSRLTVL.

The CDR3 DNA is TGTGCCAGCAGCTTGTGGGGGTTAAAGAACACTGAAGCTTTCTTT. Protein product: CASSLWGLKNTEAFF. This chain uses TRBV5-6 with TRBJ1-1, with TRBD1 as a possible D gene (5 bases). CDR3 size: 15 residues. From germline, CDR1 is SGHDT and CDR2 YYEEEE. V was cut by 1 base and J by 1 base, with 11 bases left in between.

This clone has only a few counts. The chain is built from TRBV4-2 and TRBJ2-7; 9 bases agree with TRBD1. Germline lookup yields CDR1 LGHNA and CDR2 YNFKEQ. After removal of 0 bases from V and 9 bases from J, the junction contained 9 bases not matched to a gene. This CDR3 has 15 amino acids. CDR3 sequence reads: CASSQETGTGKTQYF. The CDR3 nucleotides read TGTGCCAGCAGCCAAGAAACGGGGACAGGGAAGACGCAGTACTTC.

In DNA, the CDR3 is TGTGCCAGCAGCGTAGGGGTACAGGGCTACGAGCAGTACTTC. As protein: CASSVGVQGYEQYF. This chain uses TRBV9 with TRBJ2-7; possibly TRBD1 for D (6 bases). V lost 0 bases and J lost 3, with 10 bases in between. Germline CDR1 and CDR2: SGDLS and YYNGEE. This CDR3 contains 14 residues.

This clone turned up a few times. Here the CDR3 reads CASSGFTRGGRETQYF. The CDR3 coding sequence is TGTGCCAGCAGTGGGTTCACTAGGGGGGGGAGGGAGACCCAGTACTTC. The chain uses TRBV5-4 and TRBJ2-5, with D maybe TRBD2 (7 bases). Germline values: CDR1 SGHNT, CDR2 YYREEE (reference sequence). V lost 5 bases to trimming and J lost 5 bases, with 22 bases between them. The CDR3 has 16 residues.

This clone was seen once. The CDR3 nucleotides read TGTGCCAGCAGTGAAGCTAGCGGGGGGGCAAACATTCAGTACTTC. Translation gives CASSEASGGANIQYF. The chain couples TRBV6-1 to TRBJ2-4; 11 positions agree with TRBD2. The CDR3 has 15 residues. V was clipped by 0 bases and J by 6 bases; unmatched bases: 1. Germline values: CDR1 MNHNS, CDR2 SASEGT.

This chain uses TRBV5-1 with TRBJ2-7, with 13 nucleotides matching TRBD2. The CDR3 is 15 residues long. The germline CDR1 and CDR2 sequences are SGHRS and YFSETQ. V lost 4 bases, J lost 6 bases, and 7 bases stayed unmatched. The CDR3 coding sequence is TGCGCCAGCAGCCCACTAGCGGGAGGGTTGGGCGAGCAGTACTTC. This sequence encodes CASSPLAGGLGEQYF. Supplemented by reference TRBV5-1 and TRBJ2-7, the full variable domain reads KAGVTQTPRYLIKTRGQQVTLSCSPISGHRSVSWYQQTPGQGLQFLFEYFSETQRNKGNFPGRFSGRQFSNSRSEMNVSTLELGDSALYLCASSPLAGGLGEQYFGPGTRLTVT.

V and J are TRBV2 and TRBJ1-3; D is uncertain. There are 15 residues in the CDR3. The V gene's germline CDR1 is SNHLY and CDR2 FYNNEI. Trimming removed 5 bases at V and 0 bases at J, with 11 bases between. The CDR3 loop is CASSWSLSSGNTIYF. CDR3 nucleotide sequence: TGTGCCAGCAGTTGGAGCTTGAGCTCTGGAAACACCATATATTTT.

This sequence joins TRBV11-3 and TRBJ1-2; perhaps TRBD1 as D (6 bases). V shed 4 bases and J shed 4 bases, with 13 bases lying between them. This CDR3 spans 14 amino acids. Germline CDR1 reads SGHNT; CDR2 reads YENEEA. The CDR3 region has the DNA TGTGCCAGCAGCTCATCAGGGGCCTTCTATGGCTACACCTTC. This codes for CASSSSGAFYGYTF.

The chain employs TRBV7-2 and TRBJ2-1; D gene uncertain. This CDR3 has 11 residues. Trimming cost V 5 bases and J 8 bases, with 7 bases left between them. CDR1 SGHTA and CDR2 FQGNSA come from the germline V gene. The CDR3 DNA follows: TGTGCCAGCAGCGTGAGCTATGAGCAGTTCTTC. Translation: CASSVSYEQFF.

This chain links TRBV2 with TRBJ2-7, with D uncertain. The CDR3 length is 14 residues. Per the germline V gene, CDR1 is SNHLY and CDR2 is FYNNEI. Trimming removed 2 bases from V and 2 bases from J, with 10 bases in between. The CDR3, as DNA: TGTGCCAGCAGTGAACGTCGACTTACCTACGAGCAGTACTTC. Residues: CASSERRLTYEQYF. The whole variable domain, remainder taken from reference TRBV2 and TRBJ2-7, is EPEVTQTPSHQVTQMGQEVILRCVPISNHLYFYWYRQILGQKVEFLVSFYNNEISEKSEIFDDQFSVERPDGSNFTLKIRSTKLEDSAMYFCASSERRLTYEQYFGPGTRLTVT.

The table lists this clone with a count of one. The CDR3 nucleotides read TGCGCCAGCAGCACAGGACAGGCTGAAGAGACCCAGTACTTC. This gives the protein CASSTGQAEETQYF. The genes are TRBV5-1 and TRBJ2-5, with 7 nucleotides matching TRBD1. CDR1 is SGHRS and CDR2 is YFSETQ in the germline V gene. The CDR3 has 14 residues. With 4 bases clipped from V and 3 bases from J, the junction kept 6 bases outside the gene matches.

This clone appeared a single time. The CDR3 is CASSPYGVWETQYF. In nucleotides, the CDR3 is TGTGCCAGCAGCCCGTACGGGGTCTGGGAGACCCAGTACTTC. The chain couples TRBV7-2 to TRBJ2-5, with a tentative D call TRBD2 (5 bases). Trimming stripped 5 bases from V and 5 bases from J, with 15 bases between. The V gene's germline CDR1 is SGHTA and CDR2 FQGNSA. The CDR3 is made up of 14 amino acids.

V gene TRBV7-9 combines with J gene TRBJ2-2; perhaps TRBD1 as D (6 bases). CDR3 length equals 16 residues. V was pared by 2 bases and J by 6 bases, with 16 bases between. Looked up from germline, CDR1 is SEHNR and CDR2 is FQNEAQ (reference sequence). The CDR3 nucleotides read TGTGCCAGCAGCTTATTGGGGGCAGGTTCCCCCGGGGAGCTGTTTTTT. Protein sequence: CASSLLGAGSPGELFF.

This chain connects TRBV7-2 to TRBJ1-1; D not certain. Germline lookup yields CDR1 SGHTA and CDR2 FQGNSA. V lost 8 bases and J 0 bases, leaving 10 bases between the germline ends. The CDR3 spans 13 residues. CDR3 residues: CASLRGMNTEAFF. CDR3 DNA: TGTGCCAGCCTACGCGGGATGAACACTGAAGCTTTCTTT.

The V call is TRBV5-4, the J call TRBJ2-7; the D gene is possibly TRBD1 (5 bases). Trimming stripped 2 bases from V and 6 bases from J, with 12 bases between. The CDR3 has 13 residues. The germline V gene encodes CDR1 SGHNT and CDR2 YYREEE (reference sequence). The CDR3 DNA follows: TGTGCCAGCAGCTTTCAGGGCTCCGGCGAGCAGTACTTC. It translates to CASSFQGSGEQYF.

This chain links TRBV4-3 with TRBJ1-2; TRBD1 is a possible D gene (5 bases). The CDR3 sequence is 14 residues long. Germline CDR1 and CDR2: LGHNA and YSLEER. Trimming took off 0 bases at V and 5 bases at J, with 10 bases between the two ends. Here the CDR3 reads CASSQDRVGYGYTF. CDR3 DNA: TGCGCCAGCAGCCAAGACAGGGTCGGATATGGCTACACCTTC.

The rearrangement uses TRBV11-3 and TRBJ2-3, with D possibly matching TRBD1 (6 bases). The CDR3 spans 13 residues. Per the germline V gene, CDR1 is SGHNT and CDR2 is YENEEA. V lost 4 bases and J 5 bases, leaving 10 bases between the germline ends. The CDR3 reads CASSSYREDTQYF. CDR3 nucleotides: TGTGCCAGCAGCTCATACAGGGAAGATACGCAGTATTTT.

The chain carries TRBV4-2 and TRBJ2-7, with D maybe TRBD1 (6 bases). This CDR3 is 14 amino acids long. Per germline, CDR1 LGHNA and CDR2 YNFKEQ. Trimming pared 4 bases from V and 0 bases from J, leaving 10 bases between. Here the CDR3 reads CASSLTGDSYEQYF. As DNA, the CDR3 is TGTGCCAGCAGCCTGACAGGAGACTCCTACGAGCAGTACTTC.

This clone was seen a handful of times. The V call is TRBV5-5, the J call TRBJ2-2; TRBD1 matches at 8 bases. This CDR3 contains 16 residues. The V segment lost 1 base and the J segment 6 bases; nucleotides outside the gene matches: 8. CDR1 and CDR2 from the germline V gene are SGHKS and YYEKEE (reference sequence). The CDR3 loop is CASSLFAQGASGELFF. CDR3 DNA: TGTGCCAGCAGCTTGTTCGCCCAGGGGGCCTCCGGGGAGCTGTTTTTT.

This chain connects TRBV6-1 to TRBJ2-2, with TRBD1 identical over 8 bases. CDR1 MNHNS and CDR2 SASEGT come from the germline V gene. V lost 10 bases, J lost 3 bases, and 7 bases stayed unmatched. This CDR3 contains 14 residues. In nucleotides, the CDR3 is TGTGCCACCCAATTGACAGGGGACACCGGGGAGCTGTTTTTT. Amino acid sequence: CATQLTGDTGELFF.

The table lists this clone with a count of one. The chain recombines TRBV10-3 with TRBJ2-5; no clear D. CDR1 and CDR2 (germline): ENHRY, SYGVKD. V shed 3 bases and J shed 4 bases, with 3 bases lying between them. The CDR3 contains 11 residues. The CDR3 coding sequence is TGTGCCATCAGTGACCGAGAGACCCAGTACTTC. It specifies CAISDRETQYF.

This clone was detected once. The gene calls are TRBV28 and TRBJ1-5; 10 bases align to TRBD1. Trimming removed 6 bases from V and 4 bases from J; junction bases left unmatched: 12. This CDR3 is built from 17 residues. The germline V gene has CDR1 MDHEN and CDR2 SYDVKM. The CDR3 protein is CASSSPETGGFNQPQHF. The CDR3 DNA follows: TGTGCCAGCAGCTCACCGGAGACAGGGGGCTTTAATCAGCCCCAGCATTTT.

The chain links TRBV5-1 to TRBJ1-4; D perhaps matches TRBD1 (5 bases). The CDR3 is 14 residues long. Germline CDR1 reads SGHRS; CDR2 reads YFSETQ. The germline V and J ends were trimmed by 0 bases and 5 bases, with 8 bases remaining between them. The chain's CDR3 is CASSLEGLNEKLFF. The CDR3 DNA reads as TGCGCCAGCAGCTTGGAGGGGTTGAATGAAAAACTGTTTTTT.